This TCR beta chain was captured in a study of blood T cell repertoires in COVID-19. Sequenced by immunoSEQ multiplex PCR; TCRdb stores in-frame clones only, minus some. Counted here are some 330,000 clones, 75% to 90% occurring once; the ten biggest clones make up over 4.5%. Germline lookup yields CDR1 MNHEY and CDR2 SVGAGI. The CDR3 runs to 14 residues. The V end was cut by 2 bases, the J end by 5 bases, with 13 bases between. This chain joins TRBV6-5 and TRBJ2-7, with a possible D match to TRBD1 (6 bases). The clonotype originates from a woman aged 50 to 60 who had recovered from COVID-19. Sequenced input: PBMCs or T cells enriched from blood (not recorded which). The CDR3 sequence: CASSYKQGFDEQYF. The CDR3 coding sequence is TGTGCCAGCAGTTACAAACAGGGATTTGACGAGCAGTACTTC.